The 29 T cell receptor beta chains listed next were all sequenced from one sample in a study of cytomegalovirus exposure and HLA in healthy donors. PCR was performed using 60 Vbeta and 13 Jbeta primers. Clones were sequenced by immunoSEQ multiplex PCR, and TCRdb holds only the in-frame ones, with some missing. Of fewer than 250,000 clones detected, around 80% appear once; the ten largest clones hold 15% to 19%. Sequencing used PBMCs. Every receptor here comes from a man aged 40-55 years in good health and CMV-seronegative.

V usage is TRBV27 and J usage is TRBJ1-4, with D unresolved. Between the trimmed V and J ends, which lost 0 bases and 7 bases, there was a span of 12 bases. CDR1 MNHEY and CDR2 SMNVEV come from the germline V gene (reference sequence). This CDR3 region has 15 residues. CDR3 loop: CASSLSSGFTEKLFF. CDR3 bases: TGTGCCAGCAGTTTATCTTCGGGGTTTACTGAAAAACTGTTTTTT. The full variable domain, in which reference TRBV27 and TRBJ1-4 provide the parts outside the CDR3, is EAQVTQNPRYLITVTGKKLTVTCSQNMNHEYMSWYRQDPGLGLRQIYYSMNVEVTDKGDVPEGYKVSRKEKRNFPLILESPSPNQTSLYFCASSLSSGFTEKLFFGSGTQLSVL.

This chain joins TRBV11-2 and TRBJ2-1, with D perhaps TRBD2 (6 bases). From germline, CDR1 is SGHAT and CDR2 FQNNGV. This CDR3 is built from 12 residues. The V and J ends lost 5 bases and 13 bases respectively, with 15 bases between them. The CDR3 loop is CASSPRTTAQFF. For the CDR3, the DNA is TGTGCCAGCAGCCCCAGGACTACTGCTCAGTTCTTC.

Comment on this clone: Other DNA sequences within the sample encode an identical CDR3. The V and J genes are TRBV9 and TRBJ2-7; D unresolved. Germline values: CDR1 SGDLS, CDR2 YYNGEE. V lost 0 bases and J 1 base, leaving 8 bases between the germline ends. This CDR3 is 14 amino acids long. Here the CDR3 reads CASSVDHSSYEQYF. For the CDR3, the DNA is TGTGCCAGCAGCGTAGATCACAGTTCCTACGAGCAGTACTTC.

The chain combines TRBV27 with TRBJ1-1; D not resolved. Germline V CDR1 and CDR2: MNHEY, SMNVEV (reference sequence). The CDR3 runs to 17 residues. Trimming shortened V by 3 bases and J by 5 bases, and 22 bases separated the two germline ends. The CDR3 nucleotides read TGTGCCAGCAGTTTGAAAGGAGAGGTTTCTATTGGGACTGAAGCTTTCTTT. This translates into CASSLKGEVSIGTEAFF.

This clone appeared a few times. The CDR3 bases are TGTGCCAGCGACCGGGACAGGGTGGGAGAGCAGTACTTC. Residues: CASDRDRVGEQYF. This sequence joins TRBV6-1 and TRBJ2-7; 9 positions match TRBD1. J lost 7 bases, V lost 8 bases, and 9 bases had no gene match. CDR1 is MNHNS and CDR2 is SASEGT in the germline V gene. This CDR3 region has 13 residues.

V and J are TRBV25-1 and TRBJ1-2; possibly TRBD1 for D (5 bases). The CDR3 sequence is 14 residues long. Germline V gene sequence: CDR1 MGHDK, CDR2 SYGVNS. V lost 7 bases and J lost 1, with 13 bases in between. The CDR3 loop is CASTSPGGNYGYTF. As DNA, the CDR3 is TGTGCCAGCACCTCTCCGGGGGGTAACTATGGCTACACCTTC.

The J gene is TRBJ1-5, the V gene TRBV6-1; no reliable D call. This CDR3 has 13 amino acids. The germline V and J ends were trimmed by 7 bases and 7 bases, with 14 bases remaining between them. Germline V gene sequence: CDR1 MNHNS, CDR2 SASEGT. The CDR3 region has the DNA TGTGCCAGCACCCCCGAGGTATGGCAGCCCCAGCATTTT. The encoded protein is CASTPEVWQPQHF.

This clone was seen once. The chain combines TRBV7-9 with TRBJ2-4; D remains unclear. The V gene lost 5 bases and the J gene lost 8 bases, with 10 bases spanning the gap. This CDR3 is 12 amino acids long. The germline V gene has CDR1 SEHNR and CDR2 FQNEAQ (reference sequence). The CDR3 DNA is TGTGCCAGCAGCCCCGCCGCGGACATTCAGTACTTC. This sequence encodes CASSPAADIQYF.

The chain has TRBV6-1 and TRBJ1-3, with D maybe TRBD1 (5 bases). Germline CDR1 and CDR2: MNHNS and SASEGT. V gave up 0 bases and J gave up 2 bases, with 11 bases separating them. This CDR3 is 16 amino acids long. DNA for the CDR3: TGTGCCAGCAGTGAAGCGGGCGCCAGGGCTGGAAACACCATATATTTT. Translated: CASSEAGARAGNTIYF.

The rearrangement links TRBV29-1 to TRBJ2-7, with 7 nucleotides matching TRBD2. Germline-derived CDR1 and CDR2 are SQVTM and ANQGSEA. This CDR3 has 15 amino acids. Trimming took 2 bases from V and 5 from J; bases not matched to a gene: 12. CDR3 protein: CSVEPAGEPVNEQYF. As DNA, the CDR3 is TGCAGCGTTGAACCTGCGGGAGAGCCTGTGAACGAGCAGTACTTC.

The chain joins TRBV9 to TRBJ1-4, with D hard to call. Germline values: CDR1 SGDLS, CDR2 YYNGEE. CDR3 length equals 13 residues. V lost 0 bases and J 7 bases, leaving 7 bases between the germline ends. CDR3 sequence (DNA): TGTGCCAGCAGCGTAGTAAACAGTGAAAAACTGTTTTTT. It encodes CASSVVNSEKLFF.

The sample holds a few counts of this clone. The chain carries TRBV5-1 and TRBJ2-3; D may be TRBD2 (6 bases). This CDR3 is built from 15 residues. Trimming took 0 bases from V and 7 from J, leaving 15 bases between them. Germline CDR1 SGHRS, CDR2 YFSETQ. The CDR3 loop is CASSLGGGVGNTQYF. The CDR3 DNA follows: TGCGCCAGCAGCTTGGGCGGAGGGGTTGGAAATACGCAGTATTTT.

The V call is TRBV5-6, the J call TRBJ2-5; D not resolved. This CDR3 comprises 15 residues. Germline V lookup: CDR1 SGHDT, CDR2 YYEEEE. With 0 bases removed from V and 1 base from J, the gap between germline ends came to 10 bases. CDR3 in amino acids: CASSLVVDFQETQYF. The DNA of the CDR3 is TGTGCCAGCAGCTTGGTAGTCGACTTCCAAGAGACCCAGTACTTC. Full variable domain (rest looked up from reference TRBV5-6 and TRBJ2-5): DAGVTQSPTHLIKTRGQQVTLRCSPKSGHDTVSWYQQALGQGPQFIFQYYEEEERQRGNFPDRFSGHQFPNYSSELNVNALLLGDSALYLCASSLVVDFQETQYFGPGTRLLVL.

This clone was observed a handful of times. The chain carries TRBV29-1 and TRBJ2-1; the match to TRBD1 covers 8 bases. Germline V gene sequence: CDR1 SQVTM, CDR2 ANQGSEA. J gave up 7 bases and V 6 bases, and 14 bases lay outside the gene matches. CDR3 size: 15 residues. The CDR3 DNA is TGCAGCGTGCTGACCGGACAGGGTTTTACTAATGAGCAGTTCTTC. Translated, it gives CSVLTGQGFTNEQFF.

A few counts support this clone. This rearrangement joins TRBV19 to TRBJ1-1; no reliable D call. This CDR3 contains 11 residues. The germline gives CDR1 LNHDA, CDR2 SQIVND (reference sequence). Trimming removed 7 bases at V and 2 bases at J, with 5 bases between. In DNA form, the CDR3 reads TGTGCCAGTATTGTAAACACTGAAGCTTTCTTT. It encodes CASIVNTEAFF.

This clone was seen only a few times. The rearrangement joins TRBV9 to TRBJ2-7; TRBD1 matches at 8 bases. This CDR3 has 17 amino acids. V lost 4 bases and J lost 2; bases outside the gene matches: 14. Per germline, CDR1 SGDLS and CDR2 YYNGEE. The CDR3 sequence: CASSQGRGTGGTYEQYF. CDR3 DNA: TGTGCCAGCAGCCAGGGAAGGGGGACAGGTGGGACCTACGAGCAGTACTTC.

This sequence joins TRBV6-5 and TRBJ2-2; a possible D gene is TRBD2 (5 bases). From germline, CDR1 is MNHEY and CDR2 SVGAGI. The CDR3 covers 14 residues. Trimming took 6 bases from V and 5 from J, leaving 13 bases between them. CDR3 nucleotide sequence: TGTGCCAGCAGAGCAGACTATGGGACCGGGGAGCTGTTTTTT. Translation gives CASRADYGTGELFF.

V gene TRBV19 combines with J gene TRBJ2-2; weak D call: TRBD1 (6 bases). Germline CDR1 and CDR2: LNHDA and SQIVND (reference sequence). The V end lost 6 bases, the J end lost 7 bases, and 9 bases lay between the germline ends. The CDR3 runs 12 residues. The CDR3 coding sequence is TGTGCCAGTAGGTACAGGGTCGGGGAGCTGTTTTTT. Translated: CASRYRVGELFF.

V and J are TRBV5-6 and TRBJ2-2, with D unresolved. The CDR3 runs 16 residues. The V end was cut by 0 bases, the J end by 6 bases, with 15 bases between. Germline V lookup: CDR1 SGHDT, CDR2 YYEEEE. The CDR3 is CASSLVQPKVPGELFF. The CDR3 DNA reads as TGTGCCAGCAGCTTGGTACAGCCAAAGGTGCCCGGGGAGCTGTTTTTT.

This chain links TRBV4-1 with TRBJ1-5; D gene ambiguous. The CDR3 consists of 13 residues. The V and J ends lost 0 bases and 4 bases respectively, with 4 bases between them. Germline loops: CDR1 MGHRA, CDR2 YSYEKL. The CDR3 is CASSQDRNQPQHF. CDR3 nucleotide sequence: TGCGCCAGCAGCCAAGACAGAAATCAGCCCCAGCATTTT.

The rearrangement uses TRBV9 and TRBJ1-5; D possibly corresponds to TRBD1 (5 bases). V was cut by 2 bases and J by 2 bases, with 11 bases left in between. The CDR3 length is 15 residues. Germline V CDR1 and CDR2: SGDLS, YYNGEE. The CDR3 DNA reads TGTGCCAGCAGCGTGGCAGGGACTGGCAATCAGCCCCAGCATTTT. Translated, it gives CASSVAGTGNQPQHF.

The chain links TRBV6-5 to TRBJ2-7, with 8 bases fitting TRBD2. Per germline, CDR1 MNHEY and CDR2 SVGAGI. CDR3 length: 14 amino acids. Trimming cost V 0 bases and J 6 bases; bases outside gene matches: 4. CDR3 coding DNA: TGTGCCAGCAGTTACTCTGGGACTAGGATCGAGCAGTACTTC. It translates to CASSYSGTRIEQYF.

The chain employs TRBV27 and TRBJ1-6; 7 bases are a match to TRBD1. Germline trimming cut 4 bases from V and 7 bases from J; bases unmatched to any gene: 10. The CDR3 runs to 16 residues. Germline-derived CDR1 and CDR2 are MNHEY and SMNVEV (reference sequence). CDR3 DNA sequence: TGTGCCAGCAGTTCCTCGGGAAGGGGGCAGAATTCACCCCTCCACTTT. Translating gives CASSSSGRGQNSPLHF.

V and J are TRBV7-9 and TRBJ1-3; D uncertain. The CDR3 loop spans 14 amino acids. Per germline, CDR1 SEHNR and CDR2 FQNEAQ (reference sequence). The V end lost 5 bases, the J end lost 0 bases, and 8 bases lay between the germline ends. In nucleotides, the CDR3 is TGTGCCAGCAGCCGGGGTAACTCTGGAAACACCATATATTTT. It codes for CASSRGNSGNTIYF.

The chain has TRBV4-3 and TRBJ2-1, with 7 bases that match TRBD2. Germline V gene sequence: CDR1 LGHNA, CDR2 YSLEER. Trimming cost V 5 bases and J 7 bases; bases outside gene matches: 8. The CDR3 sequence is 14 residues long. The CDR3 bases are TGCGCCAGCAGCTTGGGGAGGGGCTGGAATGAGCAGTTCTTC. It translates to CASSLGRGWNEQFF.

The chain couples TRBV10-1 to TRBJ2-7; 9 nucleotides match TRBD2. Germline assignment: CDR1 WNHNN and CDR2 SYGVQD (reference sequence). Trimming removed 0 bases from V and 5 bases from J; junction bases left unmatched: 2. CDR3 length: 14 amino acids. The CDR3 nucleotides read TGCGCCAGCAGTGAGTCCTGGACTAGCGACGAGCAGTACTTC. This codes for CASSESWTSDEQYF.

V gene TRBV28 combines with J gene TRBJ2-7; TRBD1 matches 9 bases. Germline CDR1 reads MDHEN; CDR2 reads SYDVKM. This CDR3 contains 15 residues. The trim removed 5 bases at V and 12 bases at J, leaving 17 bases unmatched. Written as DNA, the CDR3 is TGTGCCAGCAGTCCACCCCCGGGACAGGGCAAACCTGGGTACTTC. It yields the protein CASSPPPGQGKPGYF.

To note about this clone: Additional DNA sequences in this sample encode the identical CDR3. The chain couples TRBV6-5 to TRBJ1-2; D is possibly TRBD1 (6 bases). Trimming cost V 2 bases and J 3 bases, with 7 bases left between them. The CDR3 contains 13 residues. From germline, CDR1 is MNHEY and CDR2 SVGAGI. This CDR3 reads CASSYRTDYGYTF. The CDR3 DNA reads TGTGCCAGCAGTTACCGGACAGACTATGGCTACACCTTC.

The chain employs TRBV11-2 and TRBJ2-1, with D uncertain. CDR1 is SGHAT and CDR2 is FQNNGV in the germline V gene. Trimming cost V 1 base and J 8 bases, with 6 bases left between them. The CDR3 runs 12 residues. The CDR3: CASSLGLDEQFF. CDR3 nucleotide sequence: TGTGCCAGCAGCTTAGGACTGGATGAGCAGTTCTTC.